The entry below gives a single TCR beta chain sequence along with its context. Its antigen remains unidentified. The data originate from a study of PD-1 blockade in classical Hodgkin lymphoma. Study findings and constraints: Prior to therapy, complete responders displayed diversity much like that of newly diagnosed patients.

This sample's time point: cycle 4 day 1 (C4D1), after 5 to 7 weeks of nivolumab. Each and every patient relapsed after autologous stem cell transplantation, and patients got differing brentuximab vedotin exposure. Only in-frame clones appear in the TCRdb table, and some are missing; sequencing was by immunoSEQ multiplex PCR. The sample has some 52,000 clones; 86% are singletons. Sample: peripheral blood mononuclear cells (PBMCs), taken before the fourth cycle of nivolumab. The clonotype was recovered from a human donor with classical Hodgkin lymphoma.

DNA for the CDR3: TGTGCCAGCGGGGGTCGAGGGGCCATGAACACTGAAGCTTTCTTT. Protein: CASGGRGAMNTEAFF. The V call is TRBV28, the J call TRBJ1-1, with a possible D match to TRBD1 (5 bases). The germline V gene has CDR1 MDHEN and CDR2 SYDVKM. The V end lost 8 bases, the J end lost 0 bases, and 16 bases lay between the germline ends. The CDR3 length is 15 residues. The whole variable domain, remainder taken from reference TRBV28 and TRBJ1-1, is DVKVTQSSRYLVKRTGEKVFLECVQDMDHENMFWYRQDPGLGLRLIYFSYDVKMKEKGDIPEGYSVSREKKERFSLILESASTNQTSMYLCASGGRGAMNTEAFFGQGTRLTVV.